The next 4 T cell receptor beta chains were all read from a single sample in a study of blood T cell repertoires in COVID-19. Libraries were prepared by immunoSEQ multiplex PCR; TCRdb keeps only in-frame clonotypes and omits some of them. The table records around 700,000 clones, 90% of them present only once. The sequencing sample was made of peripheral blood. Receptors originate from a woman aged 18-29 years with acute or convalescent COVID-19.

The chain combines TRBV4-3 with TRBJ1-6, with 10 bases lining up with TRBD1. The CDR3 is made up of 18 amino acids. J was trimmed by 0 bases and V by 3 bases; bases with no gene match: 5. Germline values: CDR1 LGHNA, CDR2 YSLEER. CDR3 residues: CASSQDRGRSSYNSPLHF. The CDR3 bases are TGCGCCAGCAGCCAGGACAGGGGGAGAAGCTCCTATAATTCACCCCTCCACTTT.

The J gene is TRBJ2-1, the V gene TRBV5-5, with 11 bases that match TRBD2. CDR3 length: 18 amino acids. CDR1 and CDR2 (germline): SGHKS, YYEKEE (reference sequence). The junction had 15 bases not matched to a gene; V was cut back by 3 bases and J by 7 bases. The CDR3 is CASSYRPSIAGGENEQFF. CDR3 nucleotides: TGTGCCAGCAGCTACCGACCCTCTATAGCGGGGGGGGAAAATGAGCAGTTCTTC.

This clone was detected once. The chain employs TRBV10-2 and TRBJ1-1; 7 bases line up with TRBD1. The CDR3 runs 13 residues. CDR1 is WSHSY and CDR2 is SAAADI in the germline V gene. V gave up 9 bases and J gave up 3 bases; unmatched junction bases: 7. DNA of the CDR3: TGCGCCAGTAGAGACAGGGTGGACACTGAAGCTTTCTTT. Protein: CASRDRVDTEAFF.

The chain joins TRBV7-2 to TRBJ2-3; 13 bases are shared with TRBD2. Germline loops: CDR1 SGHTA, CDR2 FQGNSA. V shed 3 bases and J 7 bases; nucleotides not matched to a gene: 4. CDR3 length: 15 residues. Here the CDR3 DNA reads TGTGCCAGCAGCTTCACTAGCGGGGGGGCTAATACGCAGTATTTT. Residues: CASSFTSGGANTQYF.